This T cell receptor beta chain was sequenced for a study of naive and memory T cell subsets. From the second PCR step, alpha and beta chains were amplified apart. CDR1 is SEHNR and CDR2 is FQNEAQ in the germline V gene (reference sequence). There are 10 residues in the CDR3. The V gene lost 1 base and the J gene lost 15 bases, with 7 bases spanning the gap. The beta constant-region primer was an equimolar mix of two oligonucleotides covering TRBC1 and TRBC2. Via MiXCR, TCRdb re-called the UMI-ligation and nested PCR reads, giving one row per CDR3 protein. This table holds about 150,000 distinct CDR3 sequences, about a sixth found once. This clonotype was seen more than once but under ten times. Its antigen is not known. Study findings and constraints: A few larger clonotypes appeared in naive repertoires, especially CD8, possibly memory cells re-expressing CD45RA.

The genes are TRBV7-9 and TRBJ2-1; D gene ambiguous. This clonotype was obtained from a human donor in good health. Sample: naive CD4+ T cells from blood. This CDR3 is CASSLGTVFF. The CDR3 DNA reads as TGTGCCAGCAGCTTAGGGACGGTGTTCTTC.